Below, 20 T cell receptor beta chains from the same sample are listed, as sequenced in a study of blood T cell repertoires in COVID-19. Clones were sequenced by immunoSEQ multiplex PCR, and TCRdb holds only the in-frame ones, with some missing. The top ten clones hold around 6.3% of a sample with tens of thousands of clones, around 87% of them seen once. The sequenced sample was peripheral blood. All receptors derive from a man between 60 and 75 years old with acute or convalescent COVID-19.

J is TRBJ1-1 and V is TRBV7-2, with D tentatively TRBD1 (5 bases). CDR1 SGHTA and CDR2 FQGNSA come from the germline V gene. Trimming removed 0 bases at V and 0 bases at J, with 20 bases between. The CDR3 contains 19 residues. Here the CDR3 reads CASSLALTPGGYMNTEAFF. CDR3 DNA sequence: TGTGCCAGCAGCTTAGCCTTAACACCCGGGGGGTACATGAACACTGAAGCTTTCTTT.

This sequence joins TRBV7-2 and TRBJ1-5; D uncertain. Trimming removed 5 bases at V and 4 bases at J, with 12 bases between. This CDR3 is 14 amino acids long. Germline V gene sequence: CDR1 SGHTA, CDR2 FQGNSA. CDR3 coding DNA: TGTGCCAGCAGCCTTACGGCCGGGAATCAGCCCCAGCATTTT. Its translation: CASSLTAGNQPQHF.

The chain recombines TRBV19 with TRBJ2-5; TRBD2 matches 8 bases. This CDR3 contains 14 residues. V was clipped by 4 bases and J by 4 bases; unmatched bases: 5. Looked up from germline, CDR1 is LNHDA and CDR2 is SQIVND (reference sequence). The DNA of the CDR3 is TGTGCCAGTAGTAGGACTAGCCGTCCAGAGACCCAGTACTTC. This translates into CASSRTSRPETQYF.

This clone was recorded only once. The V gene is TRBV10-2, the J gene TRBJ2-2, with TRBD2 matching 8 bases. This CDR3 region has 14 residues. The J segment lost 4 bases and the V segment lost 6 bases, leaving 4 bases of the junction unmatched. CDR1 is WSHSY and CDR2 is SAAADI in the germline V gene. CDR3 protein: CASRAGEPTGELFF. As DNA, the CDR3 is TGCGCCAGCAGAGCGGGGGAACCCACCGGGGAGCTGTTTTTT.

V is TRBV21-1 and J is TRBJ2-7; the DNA was not compared with TRBD2, the D call given in the table. TRBV21-1 is a pseudogene. The CDR3 runs 15 residues. The DNA of the CDR3 is TGTGCCAGCAGCAGCCTACGGACTAGCGAGGGTGAGCAGTACTTC. It specifies CASSSLRTSEGEQYF.

This CDR3 is CASGLVPGQSLNTEAFF. The CDR3, as DNA: TGTGCTAGTGGTTTGGTCCCGGGACAATCACTCAACACTGAAGCTTTCTTT. V gene TRBV12-5 combines with J gene TRBJ1-1, with D perhaps matching TRBD1 (6 bases). CDR1 and CDR2 from the germline V gene are LGHNT and FRNRAP. CDR3 length: 17 residues. V dropped 0 bases and J dropped 2 bases, with 16 bases sitting between them.

This clone was found once. J is TRBJ2-7 and V is TRBV14, with unresolved D. V was clipped by 5 bases and J by 2 bases, with 13 bases between them. The length of the CDR3 is 14 residues. Germline V CDR1 and CDR2: SGHDN, FVKESK. CDR3 DNA: TGTGCCAGCAGCTTCCCACCGGTACCCTACGAGCAGTACTTC. Protein product: CASSFPPVPYEQYF.

The V and J genes are TRBV12-5 and TRBJ2-1; possibly TRBD1 for D (6 bases). Looked up from germline, CDR1 is LGHNT and CDR2 is FRNRAP. CDR3 length: 14 residues. V shed 1 base and J shed 9 bases, with 13 bases lying between them. CDR3 loop: CASGLDLRGSEQFF. CDR3 in DNA: TGTGCTAGTGGTTTGGACCTCAGGGGATCTGAGCAGTTCTTC.

This clone was detected only a few times. This chain uses TRBV11-2 with TRBJ1-5; D gene uncertain. The germline V gene encodes CDR1 SGHAT and CDR2 FQNNGV. With 1 base removed from V and 2 bases from J, the gap between germline ends came to 6 bases. This CDR3 is built from 14 residues. CDR3 sequence: CASSLGTGNQPQHF. In DNA, the CDR3 is TGTGCCAGCAGCTTAGGAACAGGCAATCAGCCCCAGCATTTT.

This chain uses TRBV5-4 with TRBJ2-3, with a weak D call TRBD1 (5 bases). The CDR3 spans 16 residues. The germline V gene has CDR1 SGHNT and CDR2 YYREEE (reference sequence). Trimming shortened V by 1 base and J by 6 bases, and 18 bases separated the two germline ends. In DNA form, the CDR3 reads TGTGCCAGCAGCTTGAGATTCGGCAAGGGGTCGGATACGCAGTATTTT. This codes for CASSLRFGKGSDTQYF. Full variable domain (rest looked up from reference TRBV5-4 and TRBJ2-3): ETGVTQSPTHLIKTRGQQVTLRCSSQSGHNTVSWYQQALGQGPQFIFQYYREEENGRGNFPPRFSGLQFPNYSSELNVNALELDDSALYLCASSLRFGKGSDTQYFGPGTRLTVL.

The genes are TRBV12-3 or TRBV12-4 and TRBJ1-1, with 7 bases matching TRBD1. The CDR3 spans 12 residues. J lost 8 bases, V lost 6 bases, and 6 bases had no gene match. In DNA, the CDR3 is TGTGCCAGCAGCCGAGGGACAGCCGAAGCTTTCTTT. It specifies CASSRGTAEAFF.

A remark on this clone: At one boundary the junction diverges from the germline segment, which might be a read error. This chain links TRBV19 with TRBJ1-1; a possible D gene is TRBD1 (5 bases). Germline V gene sequence: CDR1 LNHDA, CDR2 SQIVND (reference sequence). The CDR3 is 15 residues long. In nucleotides, the CDR3 is TGTGCCGGTAGCCCTACAGGCGGAGTGAACACTGAAGCTTTCTTT. Protein sequence: CAGSPTGGVNTEAFF.

The V call is TRBV11-2, the J call TRBJ2-1; TRBD1 is a possible D gene (5 bases). Germline V lookup: CDR1 SGHAT, CDR2 FQNNGV. This CDR3 is 16 amino acids long. V dropped 5 bases and J dropped 0 bases, with 14 bases sitting between them. The CDR3 bases are TGTGCCAGCAGCGTGACAGCCTCGAGCTCCTACAATGAGCAGTTCTTC. Protein product: CASSVTASSSYNEQFF.

J is TRBJ2-2 and V is TRBV4-3, with D maybe TRBD2 (5 bases). With 5 bases removed from V and 5 bases from J, the gap between germline ends came to 12 bases. The CDR3 consists of 14 residues. The germline gives CDR1 LGHNA, CDR2 YSLEER. CDR3 in DNA: TGCGCCAGCAGCTCATATATAGCGACCGGGGAGCTGTTTTTT. Amino acids: CASSSYIATGELFF.

The chain carries TRBV27 and TRBJ1-2, with TRBD1 matching 10 bases. Germline V CDR1 and CDR2: MNHEY, SMNVEV (reference sequence). This CDR3 is built from 13 residues. V trimming: 4 bases; J trimming: 6 bases; junction bases outside the gene matches: 2. The CDR3 loop is CASSWTGGDGYTF. Here the CDR3 DNA reads TGTGCCAGCAGTTGGACAGGGGGGGATGGCTACACCTTC.

The chain employs TRBV29-1 and TRBJ1-1; D is uncertain. The CDR3 contains 15 residues. With 1 base removed from V and 0 bases from J, the gap between germline ends came to 12 bases. CDR1 and CDR2 (germline): SQVTM, ANQGSEA. The CDR3 reads CSVEGTARMNTEAFF. The CDR3 nucleotides are TGCAGCGTTGAAGGCACGGCTAGAATGAACACTGAAGCTTTCTTT.

The rearrangement uses TRBV10-3 and TRBJ1-2; 10 bases fit TRBD1. Unmatched junction bases numbered 9, after V lost 6 bases and J lost 5 bases. Looked up from germline, CDR1 is ENHRY and CDR2 is SYGVKD. There are 15 residues in the CDR3. The CDR3 sequence is CAIRATGGWNYGYTF. In nucleotides, the CDR3 is TGTGCCATCAGGGCGACAGGGGGCTGGAATTATGGCTACACCTTC.

The chain combines TRBV7-3 with TRBJ2-2, with D tentatively TRBD2 (6 bases). The CDR3 runs to 17 residues. V lost 5 bases, J lost 7 bases, and 23 bases lay in between. The V gene's germline CDR1 is SGHTA and CDR2 FQGTGA. The CDR3 protein is CASSPKIRDSGGGELFF. CDR3 sequence (DNA): TGTGCCAGCAGCCCCAAAATCCGGGACTCTGGAGGCGGGGAGCTGTTTTTT.

This chain links TRBV4-3 with TRBJ1-2; D gene unclear. The CDR3 sequence is 14 residues long. Trimming took off 0 bases at V and 4 bases at J, with 9 bases between the two ends. CDR1 and CDR2 (germline): LGHNA, YSLEER. CDR3 sequence (DNA): TGCGCCAGCAGCCAAGATCGCCAGCGCTATGGCTACACCTTC. It specifies CASSQDRQRYGYTF.

The chain couples TRBV20-1 to TRBJ1-1, with D unclear. This CDR3 has 11 residues. The V and J ends lost 6 bases and 4 bases respectively, with 9 bases between them. Germline-derived CDR1 and CDR2 are DFQATT and SNEGSKA (reference sequence). In DNA, the CDR3 is TGCAGTGCCCGTCTGAGCACTGAAGCTTTCTTT. Protein product: CSARLSTEAFF.